These 8 T cell receptor beta chains came from one sample sequenced in a study of CD8 T cells in ankylosing spondylitis. Via MiXCR, TCRdb re-called the 5' RACE reads, giving one row per CDR3 protein. The table has about 360,000 distinct CDR3 sequences, roughly 14% seen once. Sequences were obtained from blood, either unsorted or a sorted T cell fraction (not recorded which). Receptors originate from a male donor with ankylosing spondylitis or in good health (not recorded which).

This clonotype was detected a few times. This chain connects TRBV20-1 to TRBJ2-7; no reliable D call. This CDR3 has 13 residues. Trimming shortened V by 6 bases and J by 3 bases, and 15 bases separated the two germline ends. In germline, CDR1 is DFQATT, CDR2 SNEGSKA (reference sequence). CDR3 in DNA: TGCAGTGCCCGCACCCCAGGACGCTACGAGCAGTACTTC. This encodes CSARTPGRYEQYF.

The rearrangement uses TRBV12-3 or TRBV12-4 and TRBJ1-5; D gene ambiguous. Trimming left V 5 bases short and J 0 bases short, with 5 bases between. This CDR3 spans 13 amino acids. The CDR3 region is CASSQYSNQPQHF. DNA of the CDR3: TGTGCCAGCAGTCAGTATAGCAATCAGCCCCAGCATTTT.

This clonotype was observed a handful of times. This rearrangement joins TRBV7-2 to TRBJ1-5; D is undetermined. The V and J ends lost 1 base and 5 bases respectively, with 15 bases between them. The CDR3 is made up of 16 amino acids. The V gene's germline CDR1 is SGHTA and CDR2 FQGNSA. The CDR3 sequence: CASSLVGRSRDQPQHF. In DNA form, the CDR3 reads TGTGCCAGCAGCTTAGTGGGCCGAAGTAGAGATCAGCCCCAGCATTTT. The variable domain in full, with the rest retrieved from reference TRBV7-2 and TRBJ1-5, is GAGVSQSPSNKVTEKGKDVELRCDPISGHTALYWYRQSLGQGLEFLIYFQGNSAPDKSGLPSDRFSAERTGGSVSTLTIQRTQQEDSAVYLCASSLVGRSRDQPQHFGDGTRLSIL.

The chain carries TRBV3-1 and TRBJ2-7; TRBD2 agrees at 8 bases. Germline lookup yields CDR1 LGHDT and CDR2 YNNKEL (reference sequence). Unmatched junction bases numbered 5, after V lost 1 base and J lost 0 bases. The CDR3 runs to 16 residues. The CDR3 DNA reads TGTGCCAGCAGCCAAGTTCTAGCGGGCTCCTCCTACGAGCAGTACTTC. This sequence encodes CASSQVLAGSSYEQYF.

This chain joins TRBV4-1 and TRBJ2-5; 12 bases are shared with TRBD2. The V segment lost 4 bases and the J segment 0 bases; nucleotides outside the gene matches: 9. There are 18 residues in the CDR3. CDR1 and CDR2 (germline): MGHRA, YSYEKL. Written as DNA, the CDR3 is TGCGCCAGCAGCCTCCGACTAGCGGGAGAAGCGAACCAAGAGACCCAGTACTTC. Protein: CASSLRLAGEANQETQYF.

The V gene is TRBV2, the J gene TRBJ1-5, with D uncertain. V lost 4 bases, J lost 0 bases, and 10 bases lay in between. The CDR3 extends over 15 amino acids. Looked up from germline, CDR1 is SNHLY and CDR2 is FYNNEI. CDR3 protein: CASSAGINSNQPQHF. As DNA, the CDR3 is TGTGCCAGCAGTGCAGGAATAAATAGCAATCAGCCCCAGCATTTT.

This clonotype came up a few times. The rearrangement uses TRBV7-9 and TRBJ1-5, with a possible D match to TRBD1 (5 bases). This CDR3 comprises 13 residues. In germline, CDR1 is SEHNR, CDR2 FQNEAQ (reference sequence). With 5 bases removed from V and 9 bases from J, the gap between germline ends came to 14 bases. DNA for the CDR3: TGTGCCAGCAGCCCCTGGGCAGGGACGCCCCAGCATTTT. Its protein is CASSPWAGTPQHF.

In its sample, this clonotype was seen a few times. The V and J genes are TRBV20-1 and TRBJ2-1; 10 positions match TRBD2. Germline V lookup: CDR1 DFQATT, CDR2 SNEGSKA (reference sequence). The CDR3 sequence is 12 residues long. CDR3 sequence: CRVASGGNEQFF. CDR3 coding DNA: TGCAGGGTCGCTAGCGGGGGAAATGAGCAGTTCTTC.